This TCR beta chain was identified in a study of blood T cell repertoires in COVID-19 (dated by TCRdb to the early 2020s). For context, the study as a whole: The collaborator samples originated in the United States, Italy and Spain and spanned the acute and convalescent phases of COVID-19. Where available, HLA class I and class II types were taken from metadata supplied by the sample provider and were not determined by assay-based typing. The samples were drawn from two sources: the first 160 participants of the ongoing ImmuneRACE study, and over 950 subjects contributed by 6 global collaborators. A freely available public database, intended as a resource for researchers studying the immune response to SARS-CoV-2, is where the repertoires were released. Nearly every sample came with metadata listing a de-identified subject ID, COVID-19 status, age in years and sex. Deeply sampled blood TCRbeta repertoires from subjects exposed to, actively infected with, or recovered from COVID-19 were included in the dataset. The prospective study material was composed of cDNA or gDNA derived from T cells, B-cell-depleted T cells, or PBMCs.

The immunoSEQ Assay, a bias-controlled multiplex PCR, was used to amplify TCRbeta CDR3 regions from genomic DNA. In the authors' own workflow: The number of nucleated cells in each sample was estimated from the amplification of reference gene primers within the assay. To quantify the absolute abundance of each unique TCRbeta CDR3 rearrangement, sequence reads were collapsed and filtered. For each sample, productive Simpson clonality was calculated as the square root of Simpson's diversity index across productive rearrangements. TCRdb stores this immuneACCESS table with in-frame sequences only. Part of the clones is absent; in the studies checked, under half of the shortfall reflects unresolved V genes, and no reason is known for the rest. Clone size and V and J calls were adopted from that table, with D and trimming inferred from the DNA. Across this sample there are fewer than 300,000 clones, with over 75% seen only once. In total, the top ten clones hold more than 9% of the sample.

V was cut back by 4 bases and J by 2 bases, leaving a gap of 13 bases between them. In the germline V gene, CDR1 corresponds to SGDLS and CDR2 to YYNGEE. Including cysteine and phenylalanine, the CDR3 has 16 amino acids. Kept here is only the CDR3 DNA, which spans 48 bases and is read in frame from base 1. Overall study outcomes, separate from this receptor: Clinical and demographic metadata were provided uncurated, with the amount varying by source and participant.

In the case of this clone: Its antigen is not yet known. Within one base of it there is no much larger clone, and no base qualities were kept.

In Seattle, one collaborating source enrolled patients while the infection was active and tracked those patients longitudinally over the course of disease. The collaborating institutions used their own protocols to collect whole blood in K2EDTA tubes. For TCRbeta analysis, collaborators shipped samples as frozen whole blood, isolated PBMCs, or DNA extracted from either of those sample types. The specimen sequenced was peripheral blood. The rearrangement combines TRBV9 with TRBJ2-6; TRBD2 is possibly the D segment (6 matching bases). The source of this sequence is a middle-aged man with COVID-19, enrolled during active disease. The CDR3 here reads CASSPRLVAGANVLTF. At the DNA level, the sequence is TGTGCCAGCAGCCCGCGACTAGTCGCTGGGGCCAACGTCCTGACTTTC.